This T cell receptor (beta chain) is from a study of human T cells and chemical hapten exposure. Study at large: How much TCR each sample yielded varied, mostly because pooled library volumes differed slightly.

Comment on this clonotype: Antigen unknown.

From the RACE reads, TCRdb called clonotypes with MiXCR, one entry per CDR3 protein. Of about 400,000 distinct CDR3 sequences listed, about 6% are singletons. Germline loops: CDR1 SGHRS, CDR2 YFSETQ. This CDR3 spans 16 amino acids. The V and J ends lost 5 bases and 0 bases respectively, with 16 bases between them. Time point in this sample: patch test 2, 6 weeks after DPC sensitization. Described treatment: therapeutic diphenylcyclopropenone sensitization with weekly scalp DPC. Whole-study results and caveats: Alopecia affecting every donor means their immune response may not match healthy people's.

This material consisted of whole blood, taken in connection with sensitization to the hapten diphenylcyclopropenone (DPC). The TCR sequence derives from a woman between 18 and 29 years old with alopecia areata. Some clones in this sample may be carry-over from other donors' samples. V and J are TRBV5-1 and TRBJ2-3; D not certain. This CDR3 is CASRALTVGSTDTQYF. The CDR3 DNA follows: TGCGCCAGCAGAGCTTTAACGGTGGGAAGCACAGATACGCAGTATTTT.